Detailed here is one T cell receptor beta chain. Its cognate antigen is unknown. These data come from a study of T cell responses to AZD1222 COVID-19 vaccine. Study-level points and caveats: Following two doses of AZD1222, Spike-specific TCR breadth and depth rose. Baseline seropositivity occurred in only six or seven AZD1222 recipients. Females made up more of the donors, who were largely white British, and clonal diversity may have come out too low.

This CDR3 is 13 amino acids long. Germline assignment: CDR1 SGHRS and CDR2 YFSETQ. The V gene lost 4 bases and the J gene lost 0 bases, with 6 bases spanning the gap. The protocol was immunoSEQ multiplex PCR, while the TCRdb copy is restricted to in-frame clones and leaves out a portion. The sample records 140,000 to 150,000 clones, roughly 92% being singletons. The V call is TRBV5-1, the J call TRBJ2-3, with D unclear. The TCR originated in an adult in good health. The sequenced sample was peripheral blood, obtained on day 0 of AZD1222 vaccination. The CDR3 loop reads CASSATSTDTQYF. The DNA for the CDR3 is TGCGCCAGCAGCGCGACTAGCACAGATACGCAGTATTTT.